What follows describes a single T cell receptor beta chain. These data originate in a study of blood T cell repertoires in COVID-19. Study as a whole: There were acute and convalescent COVID-19 samples, and they came from the United States, Italy and Spain.

Produced via immunoSEQ multiplex PCR; TCRdb's table is partial and in-frame only. Among approximately 140,000 clones listed, 70% to 85% were seen once. Germline loops: CDR1 GTSNPN, CDR2 SVGIG (reference sequence). Trimming took off 2 bases at V and 0 bases at J, with 11 bases between the two ends. The length of the CDR3 is 15 residues. The sample comprised peripheral blood. The chain links TRBV30 to TRBJ1-5; D gene unclear. This clonotype was sampled from a woman older than 75 in a cohort sampled during active or convalescent COVID-19. In DNA form, the CDR3 reads TGTGCCTGGAGTCATGGAGATACTAGCAATCAGCCCCAGCATTTT. It codes for CAWSHGDTSNQPQHF.